This T cell receptor (beta chain) was found in a study of blood T cell repertoires in COVID-19. V was pared by 2 bases and J by 4 bases, with 2 bases of the junction left unmatched. The CDR3 runs to 14 residues. Germline assignment: CDR1 SGHTA and CDR2 FQGNSA. Per the original data handling: Quantification of nucleated cells was approximated via reference gene primer amplification. The data were produced by immunoSEQ multiplex PCR, yet TCRdb's version contains in-frame clones alone and is incomplete. Clonal size and the V and J genes are those of that table, whereas D and trimming came from the DNA. Here the sample spans over 150,000 clones, about 86% being singletons.

Specimen: peripheral blood. The TCR was taken from a man over 45 with active or convalescent COVID-19. J is TRBJ1-5 and V is TRBV7-2; 7 bases agree with TRBD1. CDR3 in DNA: TGTGCCAGCAGCTTATTGGGACAGAATCAGCCCCAGCATTTT. Translation: CASSLLGQNQPQHF.